The 22 T cell receptor beta chains given below trace back to one sample, sequenced in a study of tissue T cells after allogeneic stem cell transplantation. Method: immunoSEQ multiplex PCR; TCRdb's copy keeps in-frame clones and lacks some. In the table there are about 21,000 clones, roughly 72% of which are singletons. The sample was spleen. Source of these receptors: a female BALB/c mouse in good health. The strain's MHC: H2-d.

Concerning this clone itself: Gene names are the mouse ones. The CDR3: CASSDAGAEVFF. Partial CDR3 DNA: TGTGCCAGCAGTGATGCGGGCGCGGAAGTCTTC. The rearrangement uses TRBV13-1 and TRBJ1-1; no firm D call. The CDR3 is cut off 1 residue early in the read; its end comes from the germline J gene. This CDR3 is built from 12 residues. The germline V gene has CDR1 NSHNY and CDR2 SYGAGN. V was cut by 0 bases and J by 8 bases, with 8 bases left in between.

Regarding this clone: The genes and germline here are from mouse. The missing CDR3 end, 1 residue past where the read stops, is filled in from the germline J gene. J is TRBJ2-3 and V is TRBV13-2; TRBD1 matches 11 bases. Trimming took 2 bases from V and 3 from J; bases not matched to a gene: 2. CDR1 and CDR2 from the germline V gene are NNHNN and SYGAGS (reference sequence). This CDR3 has 15 amino acids. CDR3 residues: CASGEWTGGAETLYF. The sequenced part of the CDR3 DNA is TGTGCCAGCGGTGAGTGGACAGGGGGCGCAGAAACGCTGTAT.

On this clone itself: Gene names refer to mouse genes. The observed sequence ends 1 residue before the CDR3 terminus, with the missing tail filled in from the germline J gene. The gene calls are TRBV19 and TRBJ2-7; D unresolved. This CDR3 has 10 residues. Trimming took off 4 bases at V and 4 bases at J, with 3 bases between the two ends. CDR1 is FNHDT, CDR2 SITEND, per germline (reference sequence). The CDR3 DNA, read in part, is TGTGCCAGCAGTCCGTATGAACAGTAC. It specifies CASSPYEQY. The CDR3 reads in full as CASSPYEQYF.

This clone was seen a few times. The listed genes are named as in mouse. The DNA ends 1 residue before the CDR3 does, and the rest of the CDR3 is filled in from the germline J gene. V gene TRBV19 combines with J gene TRBJ1-4; 7 bases are shared with TRBD1. Germline V gene lookup returns CDR1 FNHDT and CDR2 SITEND (reference sequence). This CDR3 has 13 residues. Germline trimming cut 6 bases from V and 7 bases from J; bases unmatched to any gene: 6. CDR3 residues: CASTQGRGERLFF. CDR3 DNA (partial): TGTGCCAGCACACAGGGGAGGGGCGAAAGATTATTT.

Only one count was recorded for this clone. The genes and germline here are from mouse. The read stops 1 residue short of the end of the CDR3; the missing end is completed from the germline J gene. V usage is TRBV13-2 and J usage is TRBJ1-4; TRBD1 aligns across 10 bases. Per the germline V gene, CDR1 is NNHNN and CDR2 is SYGAGS (reference sequence). The CDR3 runs to 15 residues. J was trimmed by 5 bases and V by 5 bases; bases with no gene match: 6. CDR3 residues: CASGTGTGVNERLFF. The covered CDR3 bases are TGTGCCAGCGGAACCGGGACAGGGGTGAACGAAAGATTATTT.

In the case of this clone: The gene names here belong to mouse. Read data end 1 residue before the CDR3 end; the end is taken from the germline J gene. The V gene is TRBV13-1, the J gene TRBJ2-7; no clear D gene. Trimming removed 3 bases from V and 3 bases from J, with 4 bases in between. CDR3 length equals 11 residues. Germline V lookup: CDR1 NSHNY, CDR2 SYGAGN. The covered CDR3 bases are TGTGCCAGCAGTGCAAACTATGAACAGTAC. Protein sequence: CASSANYEQY. The whole CDR3 sequence is CASSANYEQYF.

On this clone: Gene names refer to mouse genes. The read halts 1 residue ahead of the CDR3 end, with the missing end drawn from the germline J gene. The chain recombines TRBV31 with TRBJ1-4, with D perhaps matching TRBD1 (6 bases). Germline V CDR1 and CDR2: GKSSPN, SITVG. Trimming left V 0 bases short and J 7 bases short, with 6 bases between. There are 12 residues in the CDR3. The sequenced CDR3 bases are TGTGCCTGGAGTCTACAGGGCGAAAGATTATTT. Translation gives CAWSLQGERLF. The whole CDR3 region reads CAWSLQGERLFF.

A remark on this clone: Gene names denote mouse genes. The read ends 1 residue before the CDR3 terminus; that terminus is restored from the germline J gene. The V gene is TRBV13-3, the J gene TRBJ1-4, with D maybe TRBD1 (6 bases). CDR3 length: 14 amino acids. Trimming shortened V by 2 bases and J by 2 bases, and 7 bases separated the two germline ends. The germline CDR1 and CDR2 sequences are NNHDY and SYVADS. The sequenced CDR3 bases are TGTGCCAGCAGTGAAACAGGGTCCAACGAAAGATTATTT. Protein sequence: CASSETGSNERLF. The full CDR3 protein is CASSETGSNERLFF.

Concerning this clone: The gene symbols are mouse symbols. The read terminates 1 residue ahead of where the CDR3 ends, so the germline J gene completes it. The chain combines TRBV1 with TRBJ1-6; D not resolved. TRBJ1-6 is designated an ORF whose function remains uncertain. The ends were cut back, 2 bases at V and 4 bases at J, with 6 bases in the middle. CDR3 size: 14 residues. The germline gives CDR1 NSQYPW, CDR2 LRSPGD (reference sequence). The DNA read from the CDR3 is TGCACCTGCAGTGCAAACAGATATAATTCGCCCCTCTAC. As protein: CTCSANRYNSPLY. The CDR3 as a whole reads CTCSANRYNSPLYF.

This clone was counted a few times. The genes and germline here are from mouse. The missing CDR3 end, 1 residue past where the read stops, is filled in from the germline J gene. The chain employs TRBV14 and TRBJ2-7; 8 bases line up with TRBD2. There are 13 residues in the CDR3. Germline-derived CDR1 and CDR2 are SGHDT and FRDEAV. With 1 base clipped from V and 5 bases from J, the junction kept 2 bases outside the gene matches. The part of the CDR3 DNA that was read is TGTGCCAGCAGTTTCCCTGGGGGGCATGAACAGTAC. This encodes CASSFPGGHEQY. The CDR3 reads in full as CASSFPGGHEQYF.

About this clone itself: Mouse gene names and germline throughout. Read coverage stops 1 residue before the CDR3 terminus; the germline J gene supplies the remainder. The rearrangement links TRBV20 to TRBJ2-1, with a tentative D call TRBD2 (7 bases). Germline lookup yields CDR1 GFQATS and CDR2 STVNSAI. V dropped 0 bases and J dropped 2 bases, with 8 bases sitting between them. The CDR3 extends over 14 amino acids. CDR3 residues: CGAREGGDYAEQFF. The DNA read from the CDR3 is TGTGGTGCTAGGGAAGGGGGGGACTATGCTGAGCAGTTC.

Details on this clone: Here the gene names and germline are mouse. The read terminates 1 residue before the CDR3 end, so the remaining end is supplied by the germline J gene. The chain combines TRBV13-2 with TRBJ1-4; D not certain. The CDR3 totals 11 residues. Germline CDR1 and CDR2: NNHNN and SYGAGS (reference sequence). V gave up 6 bases and J gave up 4 bases, with 4 bases separating them. CDR3 DNA (partial): TGTGCCAGCGCAGACAACGAAAGATTATTT. It translates to CASADNERLF. From start to end, the CDR3 is CASADNERLFF.

This clone was recorded once. These gene names are mouse names. The CDR3 goes on 1 residue after the read ends, and that part is filled in from the germline J gene. This chain joins TRBV13-1 and TRBJ1-1; 12 nucleotides match TRBD1. V was pared by 2 bases and J by 4 bases, with 6 bases of the junction left unmatched. The CDR3 sequence is 16 residues long. Germline V gene sequence: CDR1 NSHNY, CDR2 SYGAGN. The CDR3 bases that were read are TGTGCCAGCAGTGAAGGGGACAGGGGGCACGGCACAGAAGTCTTC. Amino acid sequence: CASSEGDRGHGTEVF. The whole CDR3 reads CASSEGDRGHGTEVFF.

This clone was observed a few times. Genes and germline are mouse. The read ends 1 residue shy of where the CDR3 ends; the end is completed using the germline J gene. The J gene is TRBJ2-7, the V gene TRBV24; no clear D. The V end lost 0 bases, the J end lost 4 bases, and 4 bases lay between the germline ends. Germline V CDR1 and CDR2: KGHTA, FRNEEI. This CDR3 has 12 amino acids. CDR3 sequence: CASSLYSYEQYF. The DNA read from the CDR3 is TGTGCCAGCAGTCTGTACAGTTATGAACAGTAC.

Worth noting for this clone: Gene and germline names: mouse. The sequenced part of the CDR3 DNA is TGTGCCAGCAGTCGGACACTTAGTCAAAACACCTTGTAC. Its protein is CASSRTLSQNTLY. The whole CDR3 protein is CASSRTLSQNTLYF. This rearrangement joins TRBV19 to TRBJ2-4; tentatively, D is TRBD1 (5 bases). The DNA ends 1 residue before the CDR3 does, and the rest of the CDR3 is filled in from the germline J gene. The CDR3 has 14 residues. Germline values: CDR1 FNHDT, CDR2 SITEND (reference sequence). The germline V and J ends were trimmed by 4 bases and 0 bases, with 9 bases remaining between them.

A remark on this clone: Gene names and germline match the mouse. Sequencing ends 1 residue short of the CDR3 end; the germline J gene provides the rest. The chain employs TRBV13-1 and TRBJ1-4; D call uncertain. The CDR3 contains 14 residues. The germline V gene has CDR1 NSHNY and CDR2 SYGAGN. Trimming cost V 2 bases and J 0 bases, with 5 bases left between them. The CDR3 bases that were read are TGTGCCAGCAGTGACAGGTTTTCCAACGAAAGATTATTT. Encoded protein: CASSDRFSNERLF. The complete CDR3 protein is CASSDRFSNERLFF.

To note about this clone: Gene names follow the mouse nomenclature. From the germline J gene comes the end of the CDR3, since the read stops 1 residue before it. The J gene is TRBJ2-5, the V gene TRBV1; a possible D gene is TRBD1 (7 bases). Trimming left V 0 bases short and J 2 bases short, with 12 bases between. Germline V CDR1 and CDR2: NSQYPW, LRSPGD (reference sequence). The CDR3 spans 16 residues. Here the CDR3 reads CTCSADQGGGQDTQYF. CDR3 DNA, as far as it was read: TGCACCTGCAGTGCAGATCAGGGGGGTGGCCAAGACACCCAGTAC. The entire variable domain, with the rest obtained from reference TRBV1 and TRBJ2-5, is as follows: VTLLEQNPRWRLVPRGQAVNLRCILKNSQYPWMSWYQQDLQKQLQWLFTLRSPGDKEVKSLPGADYLATRVTDTELRLQVANMSQGRTLYCTCSADQGGGQDTQYFGPGTRLLVL.

This clone came up a few times. Gene names and germline match the mouse. Sequencing ends 1 residue short of the CDR3 end; the germline J gene provides the rest. The gene calls are TRBV4 and TRBJ2-7; 9 bases map to TRBD1. The V gene end was trimmed by 4 bases and the J gene end by 7 bases; junction bases not matched to a gene: 5. Germline CDR1 is LGHDT and CDR2 is YNNKQL (reference sequence). This CDR3 is 13 amino acids long. Here the CDR3 reads CASSFTGGAEQYF. Partial CDR3 DNA: TGTGCCAGCAGCTTTACAGGGGGCGCGGAACAGTAC.

As regards this clone: Gene names are the mouse ones. The read ends 1 residue early relative to the CDR3; the germline J gene fills the gap. The chain joins TRBV2 to TRBJ1-5; the match to TRBD1 covers 8 bases. V shed 1 base and J 6 bases; nucleotides not matched to a gene: 2. Per the germline V gene, CDR1 is LGHNA and CDR2 is YSYQKL. The CDR3 has 14 residues. The CDR3 bases that were read are TGTGCCAGCAGCCAAGCCAGGGGGCCCCAGGCTCCGCTT. Translated: CASSQARGPQAPL. The full CDR3 is CASSQARGPQAPLF.

On this clone: Each gene name is a mouse one. The sequence runs out 1 residue before the end of the CDR3; the remainder is reconstructed from the germline J gene. J is TRBJ2-7 and V is TRBV14, with TRBD1 matching 9 bases. The CDR3 loop spans 14 amino acids. CDR1 is SGHDT, CDR2 FRDEAV, per germline. J was trimmed by 4 bases and V by 5 bases; bases with no gene match: 7. CDR3 bases read: TGTGCCAGCAGCCCGCTGGGACAGGGTTATGAACAGTAC. It encodes CASSPLGQGYEQY. The full-length CDR3 reads as CASSPLGQGYEQYF.

On this clone itself: The listed genes are named as in mouse. The read comes to an end 1 residue before the CDR3 does, leaving the germline J gene to fill in the end. J is TRBJ2-4 and V is TRBV13-2, with 14 bases lining up with TRBD2. J lost 0 bases, V lost 1 base, and 4 bases had no gene match. Looked up from germline, CDR1 is NNHNN and CDR2 is SYGAGS (reference sequence). The CDR3 is 18 amino acids. The part of the CDR3 DNA that was read is TGTGCCAGCGGTGATCCGGGACTGGGGGGGCGCAGTCAAAACACCTTGTAC. Protein product: CASGDPGLGGRSQNTLY. The CDR3 in full is CASGDPGLGGRSQNTLYF.

As to this clone: The gene symbols are mouse symbols. The CDR3 end is not reached by the read, which stops 1 residue before it; the germline J gene fills it in. The chain uses TRBV13-3 and TRBJ2-4; 8 bases fit TRBD1. This CDR3 contains 16 residues. In germline, CDR1 is NNHDY, CDR2 SYVADS. Losses at the gene ends were 0 bases for V and 0 bases for J; bases not matched to a gene: 3. The DNA read from the CDR3 is TGTGCCAGCAGTGATGGGACAGGGTCTAGTCAAAACACCTTGTAC. It specifies CASSDGTGSSQNTLY. The CDR3, in full, reads CASSDGTGSSQNTLYF.